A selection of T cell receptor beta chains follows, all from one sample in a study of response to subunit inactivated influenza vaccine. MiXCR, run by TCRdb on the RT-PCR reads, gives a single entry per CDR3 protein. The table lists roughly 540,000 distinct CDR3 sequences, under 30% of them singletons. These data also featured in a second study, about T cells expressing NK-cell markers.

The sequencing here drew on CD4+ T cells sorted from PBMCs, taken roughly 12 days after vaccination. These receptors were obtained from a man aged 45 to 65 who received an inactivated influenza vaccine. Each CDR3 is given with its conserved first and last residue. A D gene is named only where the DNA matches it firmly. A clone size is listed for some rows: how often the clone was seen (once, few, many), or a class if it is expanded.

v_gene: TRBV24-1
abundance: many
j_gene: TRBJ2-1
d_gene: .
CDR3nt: TGTGCCACCAGTGAAGGGCCAGGCTACAATGAGCAGTTCTTC
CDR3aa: CATSEGPGYNEQFF

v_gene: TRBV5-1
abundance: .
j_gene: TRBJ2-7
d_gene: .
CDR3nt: TGCGCCACCAGTCAGACAGGCCAATACGAGCAGTACTTC
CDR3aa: CATSQTGQYEQYF

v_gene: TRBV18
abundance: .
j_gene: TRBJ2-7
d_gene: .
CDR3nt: TGTGCCAGCTCACCAGACCCCGGTTTAGTCACAGGCTACGAGCAGTACTTC
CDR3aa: CASSPDPGLVTGYEQYF

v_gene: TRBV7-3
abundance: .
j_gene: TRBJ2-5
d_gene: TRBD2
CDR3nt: TGTGCCAGCAGTTCGGGACTAGCGGGATACCAAGAGACCCAGTACTTC
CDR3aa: CASSSGLAGYQETQYF

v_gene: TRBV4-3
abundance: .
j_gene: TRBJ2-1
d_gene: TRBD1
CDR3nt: TGCGCCAGCAGCCTACAACCGGGACAGGGGGCGGATGAGCAGTTCTTC
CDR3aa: CASSLQPGQGADEQFF

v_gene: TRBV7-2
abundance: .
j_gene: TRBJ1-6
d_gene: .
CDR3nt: TGTGCCAGCAGCTCACGACGCGGGCGGGCTGGGTCACCCCTCCACTTT
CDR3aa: CASSSRRGRAGSPLHF

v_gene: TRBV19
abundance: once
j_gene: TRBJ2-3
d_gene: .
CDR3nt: TGTGCCAGTAGTAAAGAATTGACTAGTCGGACGCAGTATTTT
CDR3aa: CASSKELTSRTQYF

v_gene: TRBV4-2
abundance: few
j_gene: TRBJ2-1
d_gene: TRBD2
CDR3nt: TGTGCCAGCAGCCAAGATGGTAGGACTAGACACAATGAGCAGTTCTTC
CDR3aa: CASSQDGRTRHNEQFF

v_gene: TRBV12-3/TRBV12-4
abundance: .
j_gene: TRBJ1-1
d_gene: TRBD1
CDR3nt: TGTGCCAGCAGTAACAGGGGTAGGACTGAAGCTTTCTTT
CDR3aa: CASSNRGRTEAFF

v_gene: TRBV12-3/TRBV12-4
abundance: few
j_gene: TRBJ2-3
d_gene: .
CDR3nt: TGTGCCAGCACTCCCGCGACTGGCACAGATACGCAGTATTTT
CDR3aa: CASTPATGTDTQYF

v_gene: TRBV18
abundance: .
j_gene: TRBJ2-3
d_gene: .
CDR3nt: TGTGCCAGCTCACCACTTCGAGGCAGAAGCACAGATACGCAGTATTTT
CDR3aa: CASSPLRGRSTDTQYF

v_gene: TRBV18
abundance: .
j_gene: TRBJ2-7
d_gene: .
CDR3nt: TGTGCCAGCTCACCGTCTGGCCCTTACGAGCAGTACTTC
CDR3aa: CASSPSGPYEQYF

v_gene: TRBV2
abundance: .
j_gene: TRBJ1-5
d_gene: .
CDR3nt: TGTGCCAGCAGTGAAGTCTTCTTTAGCCAGCCCCAGCATTTT
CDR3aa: CASSEVFFSQPQHF

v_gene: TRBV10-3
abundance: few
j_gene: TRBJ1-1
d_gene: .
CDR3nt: TGTGCCATCAGTGTTCAGGAAAACACTGAAGCTTTCTTT
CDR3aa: CAISVQENTEAFF

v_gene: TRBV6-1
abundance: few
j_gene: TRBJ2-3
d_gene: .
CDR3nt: TGTGCCAGCAGTGATACGTATACGCAGTATTTT
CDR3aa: CASSDTYTQYF

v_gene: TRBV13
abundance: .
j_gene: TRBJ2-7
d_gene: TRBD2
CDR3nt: TGTGCCAGCAGCCGAGGACTAGCGGGAGAGAATCTGGGCTACGAGCAGTACTTC
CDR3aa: CASSRGLAGENLGYEQYF

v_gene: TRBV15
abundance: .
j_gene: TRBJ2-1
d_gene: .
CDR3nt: TGTGCCACCAGCAGGGATAGTGGTGAGCAGTTCTTC
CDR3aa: CATSRDSGEQFF

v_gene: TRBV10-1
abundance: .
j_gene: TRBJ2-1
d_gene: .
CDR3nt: TGCGCCAGCAGTGAGTCGGGAGCATCCACGGAGCAGTTCTTC
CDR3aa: CASSESGASTEQFF

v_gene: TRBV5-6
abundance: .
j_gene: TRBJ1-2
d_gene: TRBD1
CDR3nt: TGTGCCAGCACCCCTGGACAGGGGATCTATGGCTACACCTTC
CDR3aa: CASTPGQGIYGYTF

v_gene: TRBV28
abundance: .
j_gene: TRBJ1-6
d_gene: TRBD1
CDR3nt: TGTGCCAGCAGTTCTACCCGGGACAGGGCTTCACCCCTCCACTTT
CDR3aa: CASSSTRDRASPLHF

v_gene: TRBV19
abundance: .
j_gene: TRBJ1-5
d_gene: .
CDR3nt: TGTGCCAGTACCTCCAGCTTAGGTAGGAGTCAGCCCCAGCATTTT
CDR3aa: CASTSSLGRSQPQHF

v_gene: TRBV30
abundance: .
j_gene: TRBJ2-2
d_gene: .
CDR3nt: TGTGCCTGGACGTGGGCAAACACCGGGGAGCTGTTTTTT
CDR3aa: CAWTWANTGELFF

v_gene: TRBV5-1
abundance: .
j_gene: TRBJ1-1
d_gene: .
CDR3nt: TGCGCCAGCAGCTTGGCAGGGTTTGGCACTGAAGCTTTCTTT
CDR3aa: CASSLAGFGTEAFF

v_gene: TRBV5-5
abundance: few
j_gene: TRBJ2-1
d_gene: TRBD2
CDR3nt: TGTGCCAGCAGCCCTCTAGCTATGCGGGAGTCTGAGCAGTTCTTC
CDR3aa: CASSPLAMRESEQFF

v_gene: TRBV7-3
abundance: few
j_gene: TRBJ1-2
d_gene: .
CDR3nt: TGTGCCAGCAGCTACGGACCGGGGTCTGATGGCTACACCTTC
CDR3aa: CASSYGPGSDGYTF

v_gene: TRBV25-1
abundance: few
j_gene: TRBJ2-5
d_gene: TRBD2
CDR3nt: TGTGCCAGCAGTGAATATGGTCGGGGACTAGCGGAACAAGAGACCCAGTACTTC
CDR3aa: CASSEYGRGLAEQETQYF

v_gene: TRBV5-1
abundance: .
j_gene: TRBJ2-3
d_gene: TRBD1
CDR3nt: TGCGCCAGCAGCCAAGGACAGGTTGGGAGCACAGATACGCAGTATTTT
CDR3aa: CASSQGQVGSTDTQYF

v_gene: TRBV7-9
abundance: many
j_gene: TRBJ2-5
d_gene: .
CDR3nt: TGTGCCAGCAGCTTAGACCATATCAGGGTACAAGAGACCCAGTACTTC
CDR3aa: CASSLDHIRVQETQYF

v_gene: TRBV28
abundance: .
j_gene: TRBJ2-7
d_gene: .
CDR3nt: TGTGCCAGCAGTCGTGGGACGCCCCCATCCTACGAGCAGTACTTC
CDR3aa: CASSRGTPPSYEQYF

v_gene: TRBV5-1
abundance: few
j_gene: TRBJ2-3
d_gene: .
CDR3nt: TGCGCCAGCAGCCGGGAGACTGGAAGCACAGATACGCAGTATTTT
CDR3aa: CASSRETGSTDTQYF

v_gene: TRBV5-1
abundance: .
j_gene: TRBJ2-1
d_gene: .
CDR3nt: TGCGCCAGCAGCTTGGTAGCGGACATGTACAATGAGCAGTTCTTC
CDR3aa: CASSLVADMYNEQFF

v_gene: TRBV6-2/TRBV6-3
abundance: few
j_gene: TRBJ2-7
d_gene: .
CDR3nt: TGTGCCAGCAGTTACTCGAATGGGGTTACCTACGAGCAGTACTTC
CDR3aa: CASSYSNGVTYEQYF

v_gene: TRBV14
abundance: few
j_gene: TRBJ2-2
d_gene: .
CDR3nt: TGTGCCAGCAGCCGTGGAACAGGGTACACCGGGGAGCTGTTTTTT
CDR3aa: CASSRGTGYTGELFF

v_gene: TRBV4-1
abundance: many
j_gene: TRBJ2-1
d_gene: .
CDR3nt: TGCGCCAGCAGCCAAGATCGGGGGACCCCCCTGTTCTTC
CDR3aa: CASSQDRGTPLFF

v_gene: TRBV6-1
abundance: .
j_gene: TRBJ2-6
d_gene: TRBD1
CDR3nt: TGTGCCAGCAGACGCGGACAGGGACTCACTGGGGCCAACGTCCTGACTTTC
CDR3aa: CASRRGQGLTGANVLTF

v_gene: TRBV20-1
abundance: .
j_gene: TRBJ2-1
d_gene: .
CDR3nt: TGCAGTGCTTCTCGGGTGGGTTCCTACAATGAGCAGTTCTTC
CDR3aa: CSASRVGSYNEQFF

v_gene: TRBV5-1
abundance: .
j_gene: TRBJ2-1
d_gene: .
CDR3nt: TGCGCCAGCAGCTTGGTCAGGGTAAGCTCCTACAATGAGCAGTTCTTC
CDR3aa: CASSLVRVSSYNEQFF

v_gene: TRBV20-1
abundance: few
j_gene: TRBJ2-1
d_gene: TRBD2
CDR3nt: TGCAGTGCTCCCTTTGCGGGAGGGTTTGGTCTCGAGCAGTTCTTC
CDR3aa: CSAPFAGGFGLEQFF

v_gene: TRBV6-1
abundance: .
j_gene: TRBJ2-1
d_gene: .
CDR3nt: TGTGCCAGCAGTCCCAGTCGGTCCTCCCCTCCGTTCTTC
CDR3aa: CASSPSRSSPPFF